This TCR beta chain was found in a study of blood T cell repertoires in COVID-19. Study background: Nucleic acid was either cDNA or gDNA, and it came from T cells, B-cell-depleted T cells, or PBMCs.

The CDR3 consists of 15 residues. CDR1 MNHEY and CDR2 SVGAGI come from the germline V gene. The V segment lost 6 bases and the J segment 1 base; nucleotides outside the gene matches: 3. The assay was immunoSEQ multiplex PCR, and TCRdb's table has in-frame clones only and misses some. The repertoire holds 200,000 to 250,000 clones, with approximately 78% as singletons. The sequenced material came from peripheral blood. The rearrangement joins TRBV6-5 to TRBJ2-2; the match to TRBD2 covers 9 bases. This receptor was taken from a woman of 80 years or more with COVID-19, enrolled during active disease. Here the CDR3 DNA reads TGTGCCAGCAGCTTTAGCGGGAGGAACACCGGGGAGCTGTTTTTT. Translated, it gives CASSFSGRNTGELFF.